The 25 T cell receptor beta chains given below trace back to one sample, sequenced in a study of spatial heterogeneity in lung cancer. General study points: Expanded alpha and beta TCR counts within tumors tracked tumor mutation counts.

Via MiXCR, TCRdb re-called the 5' RACE reads, giving one row per CDR3 protein. The sample consists of about 13,000 distinct CDR3 sequences, roughly 3.3% of them appearing once. No antigen has been assigned to these receptors. As to time point: sample taken at primary tumor resection. Sample: lung tumor tissue, taken at surgery. The receptors originated from a male donor with early-stage non-small cell lung cancer.

Ten or more counts support this clonotype. The V gene is TRBV19, the J gene TRBJ2-7; 8 positions agree with TRBD1. The J segment lost 5 bases and the V segment lost 5 bases, leaving 8 bases of the junction unmatched. This CDR3 contains 14 residues. The germline V gene has CDR1 LNHDA and CDR2 SQIVND (reference sequence). CDR3 sequence: CASSSRTGTDEQYF. The CDR3 coding sequence is TGTGCCAGTAGTTCCCGGACAGGGACGGACGAGCAGTACTTC.

This clonotype turned up a few times. V and J are TRBV18 and TRBJ1-1, with 7 bases identical to TRBD1. Germline V gives CDR1 KGHSH, CDR2 LQKENI. The CDR3 consists of 18 residues. After removal of 0 bases from V and 3 bases from J, the junction contained 13 bases not matched to a gene. The CDR3 loop is CASSPPKPGGFWYTEAFF. CDR3 DNA sequence: TGTGCCAGCTCACCACCTAAACCAGGGGGGTTCTGGTACACTGAAGCTTTCTTT.

The rearrangement uses TRBV5-4 and TRBJ2-5, with TRBD2 matching over 7 bases. Per germline, CDR1 SGHNT and CDR2 YYREEE (reference sequence). This CDR3 contains 14 residues. The J segment lost 3 bases and the V segment lost 4 bases, leaving 6 bases of the junction unmatched. CDR3 coding DNA: TGTGCCAGCAGCCGGGGGGTGGGGGAAGAGACCCAGTACTTC. It codes for CASSRGVGEETQYF.

This clonotype was seen repeatedly, ten times or more. The genes are TRBV7-2 and TRBJ1-1; 7 positions agree with TRBD1. This CDR3 region has 14 residues. Germline-derived CDR1 and CDR2 are SGHTA and FQGNSA. V was pared by 6 bases and J by 4 bases, with 8 bases of the junction left unmatched. Here the CDR3 reads CASSSRGKGTEAFF. The CDR3 nucleotides read TGTGCCAGCAGTTCCAGGGGGAAGGGCACTGAAGCTTTCTTT.

Of note for this clonotype: A much larger clone differs by one base, so this may be a read error. This sequence joins TRBV6-5 and TRBJ2-7; no clear D gene. Germline V gives CDR1 MNHEY, CDR2 SVGAGI. The CDR3 length is 8 residues. The CDR3 loop is CASDSLFF. For the CDR3, the DNA is TGTGCCTCCGACTCTCTGTTTTTC.

This clonotype has ten or more counts. The rearrangement links TRBV30 to TRBJ2-1, with a weak D call TRBD2 (7 bases). Germline CDR1 is GTSNPN and CDR2 is SVGIG (reference sequence). The CDR3 spans 14 residues. Trimming took 4 bases from V and 0 from J, leaving 10 bases between them. The CDR3: CAWKGGGSYNEQFF. CDR3 coding DNA: TGTGCCTGGAAGGGGGGGGGCTCCTACAATGAGCAGTTCTTC.

Ten or more counts support this clonotype. This chain uses TRBV12-5 with TRBJ1-5, with D uncertain. Trimming stripped 1 base from V and 2 bases from J, with 9 bases between. CDR1 and CDR2 (germline): LGHNT, FRNRAP. This CDR3 has 15 amino acids. CDR3 coding DNA: TGTGCTAGTGGTTTGGGGGAGTTGGGCAATCAGCCCCAGCATTTT. Translating it yields CASGLGELGNQPQHF.

This clonotype was observed at least ten times. The rearrangement uses TRBV29-1 and TRBJ2-7; TRBD1 matches at 9 bases. The CDR3 loop spans 14 amino acids. CDR1 and CDR2 from the germline V gene are SQVTM and ANQGSEA. The trim removed 2 bases at V and 3 bases at J, leaving 5 bases unmatched. CDR3 in amino acids: CSVEKTGGGYEQYF. In nucleotides, the CDR3 is TGCAGCGTTGAAAAAACAGGGGGCGGCTACGAGCAGTACTTC.

This clonotype has only a few counts. This chain connects TRBV3-1 to TRBJ2-1; D is possibly TRBD2 (5 bases). Germline-derived CDR1 and CDR2 are LGHDT and YNNKEL (reference sequence). This CDR3 is 13 amino acids long. Trimming pared 6 bases from V and 7 bases from J, leaving 13 bases between. The CDR3 sequence: CASRRGPGNEQFF. CDR3 bases: TGTGCCAGCAGACGTGGCCCGGGGAATGAGCAGTTCTTC.

The chain carries TRBV7-9 and TRBJ2-1; D call uncertain. The CDR3 runs to 16 residues. Germline V gene sequence: CDR1 SEHNR, CDR2 FQNEAQ (reference sequence). V lost 5 bases, J lost 5 bases, and 19 bases lay in between. In DNA, the CDR3 is TGTGCCAGCAGCCCAGCCCCCTCTTACATGCACAATGAGCAGTTCTTC. Amino acid sequence: CASSPAPSYMHNEQFF.

As concerns this clonotype: The junction shows a germline mismatch at one end, possibly a read error. The genes are TRBV7-8 and TRBJ2-4; 7 bases map to TRBD1. Germline-derived CDR1 and CDR2 are SGHVS and FQNEAQ. The CDR3 runs 18 residues. CDR3 amino acids: CASSLSRDSVSAKNMQYF. CDR3 DNA sequence: TGTGCCAGCAGCTTATCCCGGGACAGCGTGTCAGCCAAAAACATGCAGTACTTC.

The V gene is TRBV7-2, the J gene TRBJ1-6; D not certain. The V gene lost 3 bases and the J gene lost 7 bases, with 13 bases spanning the gap. Germline CDR1 reads SGHTA; CDR2 reads FQGNSA. The CDR3 runs 15 residues. CDR3 DNA sequence: TGTGCCAGCAGCTTGAGTAGCAAAGGGAATTCACCCCTCCACTTT. Translation: CASSLSSKGNSPLHF.

A note on this clonotype: This may stem from a read error, because a much larger clone lies one nucleotide away. The chain is built from TRBV5-1 and TRBJ1-6; perhaps TRBD1 as D (5 bases). The germline gives CDR1 SGHRS, CDR2 YFSETQ. The CDR3 totals 15 residues. The CDR3 is CASSLEGVYNSPLNF. The CDR3 nucleotides are TGCGCCAGCAGCTTAGAAGGGGTTTATAATTCACCCCTCAACTTT.

This clonotype was counted at least ten times. The chain carries TRBV11-2 and TRBJ2-4, with D perhaps TRBD2 (5 bases). The CDR3 has 13 amino acids. The germline V and J ends were trimmed by 7 bases and 5 bases, with 12 bases remaining between them. The germline gives CDR1 SGHAT, CDR2 FQNNGV. The CDR3 spells CASTRGWQNIQYF. For the CDR3, the DNA is TGTGCCAGCACCCGGGGTTGGCAAAACATTCAGTACTTC.

The sample holds many counts of this clonotype. The genes are TRBV5-1 and TRBJ2-1; 9 positions agree with TRBD1. Trimming at V came to 3 bases and at J to 4 bases, leaving 5 bases not matched to a gene. There are 15 residues in the CDR3. CDR1 SGHRS and CDR2 YFSETQ come from the germline V gene. The CDR3 loop reads CASSSTGGEYNEQFF. DNA for the CDR3: TGCGCCAGCAGCTCCACAGGGGGCGAATACAATGAGCAGTTCTTC.

The sample holds many counts of this clonotype. V usage is TRBV6-5 and J usage is TRBJ1-6; D is possibly TRBD1 (6 bases). Germline V gene sequence: CDR1 MNHEY, CDR2 SVGAGI. Trimming cost V 2 bases and J 6 bases, with 11 bases left between them. CDR3 length: 15 amino acids. In nucleotides, the CDR3 is TGTGCCAGCAGTTACACCGGACAGCTTAATTCACCCCTCCACTTT. This sequence encodes CASSYTGQLNSPLHF.

In its sample, this clonotype was seen a few times. The chain links TRBV19 to TRBJ2-7; D possibly uses TRBD1 or TRBD2 (6 bases each). V was pared by 6 bases and J by 4 bases, with 16 bases between. The CDR3 extends over 14 amino acids. Germline lookup yields CDR1 LNHDA and CDR2 SQIVND (reference sequence). DNA for the CDR3: TGTGCCAGTAGCCCCGGAGGGGGTTTATACGAGCAGTACTTC. It yields the protein CASSPGGGLYEQYF. The entire variable domain, with the rest obtained from reference TRBV19 and TRBJ2-7, is as follows: DGGITQSPKYLFRKEGQNVTLSCEQNLNHDAMYWYRQDPGQGLRLIYYSQIVNDFQKGDIAEGYSVSREKKESFPLTVTSAQKNPTAFYLCASSPGGGLYEQYFGPGTRLTVT.

This clonotype occurred many times. The chain combines TRBV24-1 with TRBJ1-2; TRBD1 matches at 10 bases. V shed 6 bases and J 3 bases; nucleotides not matched to a gene: 3. From germline, CDR1 is KGHDR and CDR2 SFDVKD. This CDR3 contains 14 residues. The chain's CDR3 is CATSSTGGDYGYTF. CDR3 in DNA: TGTGCCACCAGTTCGACAGGGGGCGACTATGGCTACACCTTC.

This clonotype was observed many times. Germline and junction disagree at one end, which may indicate a read error. J is TRBJ2-5 and V is TRBV7-7; D tentatively fits TRBD1 or TRBD2 (6 bases each). Germline-derived CDR1 and CDR2 are SSHAT and FNYEAQ (reference sequence). This CDR3 region has 14 residues. DNA for the CDR3: TGTGCTAGCAGCCAAACGGGGGCCCGAGAGACCCAGTACTTC. The encoded protein is CASSQTGARETQYF.

This clonotype appeared many times. V is TRBV21-1 and J is TRBJ2-3; the D call in the table, TRBD1, was not verified against the DNA. TRBV21-1 is termed a pseudogene. This CDR3 region has 17 residues. This CDR3 is CASSPWGDESSTDTQYF. The CDR3 DNA sequence: TGTGCCAGCAGCCCCTGGGGGGATGAATCTAGCACAGATACGCAGTATTTT.

This clonotype has a count of ten or more. The chain is built from TRBV10-3 and TRBJ2-5; perhaps TRBD1 as D (6 bases). Germline assignment: CDR1 ENHRY and CDR2 SYGVKD. The CDR3 sequence is 14 residues long. The V and J ends lost 6 bases and 3 bases respectively, with 14 bases between them. The CDR3 nucleotides are TGTGCCATCAGGCCGGACAGTAGGAAAGAGACCCAGTACTTC. Protein: CAIRPDSRKETQYF.

This clonotype was counted many times. The chain has TRBV19 and TRBJ2-3; 9 nucleotides agree with TRBD1. There are 13 residues in the CDR3. The V and J ends lost 6 bases and 8 bases, in that order; junction bases with no gene match: 6. Germline V gene sequence: CDR1 LNHDA, CDR2 SQIVND (reference sequence). CDR3 in DNA: TGTGCCAGTAGCCCACAGGGGGCGATTACGCAGTATTTT. Translation gives CASSPQGAITQYF.

In this sample, this clonotype turned up many times. The rearrangement uses TRBV12-3 or TRBV12-4 and TRBJ1-1; 8 nucleotides line up with TRBD1. V shed 3 bases, J shed 4 bases, and the junction held 4 bases outside the gene matches. CDR3 size: 14 residues. The CDR3 protein is CASSFRQGSTEAFF. The CDR3 DNA reads as TGTGCCAGCAGTTTTCGACAGGGGAGCACTGAAGCTTTCTTT.

The genes are TRBV7-6 and TRBJ2-5, with 7 bases matching TRBD1. V shed 4 bases and J 2 bases; nucleotides not matched to a gene: 7. CDR1 and CDR2 (germline): SGHVS, FNYEAQ. The CDR3 has 15 residues. The CDR3 coding sequence is TGTGCCAGCAGCTCCTACAGGGGTTTACAAGAGACCCAGTACTTC. Translated, it gives CASSSYRGLQETQYF.

In its sample, this clonotype was seen many times. The chain links TRBV27 to TRBJ2-3; 9 nucleotides agree with TRBD1. This CDR3 has 17 residues. J gave up 3 bases and V 4 bases, and 11 bases lay outside the gene matches. Germline CDR1 MNHEY, CDR2 SMNVEV (reference sequence). The CDR3 region is CASSSGTGLWLTDTQYF. In DNA form, the CDR3 reads TGTGCCAGCAGTTCCGGGACAGGGCTCTGGCTGACAGATACGCAGTATTTT.